The clone carrying this T cell receptor beta chain was found a few times. No antigen is known for it. This entry comes from a study of early T cells in non-severe SARS-CoV-2 infection. Study-wide context: Sequencing of unsorted whole blood was done on bulk RNA, leaving chains unpaired.

Germline V CDR1 and CDR2: SGDLS, YYNGEE. Unmatched junction bases numbered 12, after V lost 9 bases and J lost 4 bases. This CDR3 comprises 15 residues. Study-wide results and caveats: Missing private and CD4 specificities, VDJdb matching favored anti-spike CD8 responses.

Separate cDNA molecules each had unique molecular identifiers attached to them. TCRdb processed the 5' RACE reads anew with MiXCR; each CDR3 protein has one entry. This table holds nearly 80,000 distinct CDR3 sequences, about 13% found once. This clonotype was obtained from an adult who was a healthcare worker with PCR-confirmed SARS-CoV-2 infection or an uninfected control (not recorded which). The material sequenced was whole blood. The chain links TRBV9 to TRBJ2-3; TRBD2 agrees at 9 bases. CDR3 nucleotides: TGTGCCACGAGTGGCGGGGGGGCCAAGTCAGATACGCAGTATTTT. It translates to CATSGGGAKSDTQYF. Full variable domain (missing parts from reference TRBV9 and TRBJ2-3): DSGVTQTPKHLITATGQRVTLRCSPRSGDLSVYWYQQSLDQGLQFLIQYYNGEERAKGNILERFSAQQFPDLHSELNLSSLELGDSALYFCATSGGGAKSDTQYFGPGTRLTVL.